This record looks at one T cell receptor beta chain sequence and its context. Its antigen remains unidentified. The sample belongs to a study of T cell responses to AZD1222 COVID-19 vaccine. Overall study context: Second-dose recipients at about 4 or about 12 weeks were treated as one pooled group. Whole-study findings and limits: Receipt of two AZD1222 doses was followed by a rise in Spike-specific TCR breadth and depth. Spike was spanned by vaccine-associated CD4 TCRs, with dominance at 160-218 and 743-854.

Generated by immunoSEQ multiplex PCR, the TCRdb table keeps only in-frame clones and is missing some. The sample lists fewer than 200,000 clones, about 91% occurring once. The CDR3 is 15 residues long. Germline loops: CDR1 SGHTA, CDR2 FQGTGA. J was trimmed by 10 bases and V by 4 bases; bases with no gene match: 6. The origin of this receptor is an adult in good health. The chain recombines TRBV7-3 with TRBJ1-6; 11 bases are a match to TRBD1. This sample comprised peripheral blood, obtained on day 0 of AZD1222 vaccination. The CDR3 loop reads CASSSTDRGQSPLHF. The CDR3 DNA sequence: TGTGCCAGCAGCTCCACGGACAGGGGGCAGTCACCCCTCCACTTT.